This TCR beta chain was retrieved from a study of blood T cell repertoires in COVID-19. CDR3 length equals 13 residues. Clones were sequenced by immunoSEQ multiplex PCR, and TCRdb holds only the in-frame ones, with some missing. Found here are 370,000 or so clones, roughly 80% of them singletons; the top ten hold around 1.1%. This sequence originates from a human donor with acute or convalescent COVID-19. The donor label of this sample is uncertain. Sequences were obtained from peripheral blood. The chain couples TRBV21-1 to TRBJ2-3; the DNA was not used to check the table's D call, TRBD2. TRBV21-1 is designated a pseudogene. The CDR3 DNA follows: TGTGCCAGCGTAGCGGGGGGCTTTGATACGCAGTATTTT. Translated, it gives CASVAGGFDTQYF.